This entry features one T cell receptor beta chain sequence. Its target is unknown. The assay was immunoSEQ multiplex PCR, and TCRdb's table has in-frame clones only and misses some. The table records roughly 70,000 clones, just under 95% of them present only once. The related graft donor's blood sample was taken on the day of bone marrow donation. This record comes from a study of T cells after posttransplantation cyclophosphamide. Study-wide results and caveats: Skin or GI-infiltrating T cells shared few TRB sequences with blood. Donor CD8+ memory clones often dominated recipient blood repertoires at later times. Recipient CMV seropositivity and CMV reactivation strongly tracked TRB clonality.

This CDR3 has 13 amino acids. Trimming stripped 0 bases from V and 7 bases from J, with 5 bases between. Germline loops: CDR1 SGHRS, CDR2 YFSETQ. The rearrangement uses TRBV5-1 and TRBJ1-6; D not resolved. The sample comprised PBMCs. This TCR was recovered from a young woman in good health and a related stem cell transplant donor. CDR3 nucleotides: TGCGCCAGCAGCTTGGATCCGAATTCACCCCTCCACTTT. It is translated as CASSLDPNSPLHF. Together with reference TRBV5-1 and TRBJ1-6, the CDR3 gives the full variable domain: KAGVTQTPRYLIKTRGQQVTLSCSPISGHRSVSWYQQTPGQGLQFLFEYFSETQRNKGNFPGRFSGRQFSNSRSEMNVSTLELGDSALYLCASSLDPNSPLHFGNGTRLTVT.